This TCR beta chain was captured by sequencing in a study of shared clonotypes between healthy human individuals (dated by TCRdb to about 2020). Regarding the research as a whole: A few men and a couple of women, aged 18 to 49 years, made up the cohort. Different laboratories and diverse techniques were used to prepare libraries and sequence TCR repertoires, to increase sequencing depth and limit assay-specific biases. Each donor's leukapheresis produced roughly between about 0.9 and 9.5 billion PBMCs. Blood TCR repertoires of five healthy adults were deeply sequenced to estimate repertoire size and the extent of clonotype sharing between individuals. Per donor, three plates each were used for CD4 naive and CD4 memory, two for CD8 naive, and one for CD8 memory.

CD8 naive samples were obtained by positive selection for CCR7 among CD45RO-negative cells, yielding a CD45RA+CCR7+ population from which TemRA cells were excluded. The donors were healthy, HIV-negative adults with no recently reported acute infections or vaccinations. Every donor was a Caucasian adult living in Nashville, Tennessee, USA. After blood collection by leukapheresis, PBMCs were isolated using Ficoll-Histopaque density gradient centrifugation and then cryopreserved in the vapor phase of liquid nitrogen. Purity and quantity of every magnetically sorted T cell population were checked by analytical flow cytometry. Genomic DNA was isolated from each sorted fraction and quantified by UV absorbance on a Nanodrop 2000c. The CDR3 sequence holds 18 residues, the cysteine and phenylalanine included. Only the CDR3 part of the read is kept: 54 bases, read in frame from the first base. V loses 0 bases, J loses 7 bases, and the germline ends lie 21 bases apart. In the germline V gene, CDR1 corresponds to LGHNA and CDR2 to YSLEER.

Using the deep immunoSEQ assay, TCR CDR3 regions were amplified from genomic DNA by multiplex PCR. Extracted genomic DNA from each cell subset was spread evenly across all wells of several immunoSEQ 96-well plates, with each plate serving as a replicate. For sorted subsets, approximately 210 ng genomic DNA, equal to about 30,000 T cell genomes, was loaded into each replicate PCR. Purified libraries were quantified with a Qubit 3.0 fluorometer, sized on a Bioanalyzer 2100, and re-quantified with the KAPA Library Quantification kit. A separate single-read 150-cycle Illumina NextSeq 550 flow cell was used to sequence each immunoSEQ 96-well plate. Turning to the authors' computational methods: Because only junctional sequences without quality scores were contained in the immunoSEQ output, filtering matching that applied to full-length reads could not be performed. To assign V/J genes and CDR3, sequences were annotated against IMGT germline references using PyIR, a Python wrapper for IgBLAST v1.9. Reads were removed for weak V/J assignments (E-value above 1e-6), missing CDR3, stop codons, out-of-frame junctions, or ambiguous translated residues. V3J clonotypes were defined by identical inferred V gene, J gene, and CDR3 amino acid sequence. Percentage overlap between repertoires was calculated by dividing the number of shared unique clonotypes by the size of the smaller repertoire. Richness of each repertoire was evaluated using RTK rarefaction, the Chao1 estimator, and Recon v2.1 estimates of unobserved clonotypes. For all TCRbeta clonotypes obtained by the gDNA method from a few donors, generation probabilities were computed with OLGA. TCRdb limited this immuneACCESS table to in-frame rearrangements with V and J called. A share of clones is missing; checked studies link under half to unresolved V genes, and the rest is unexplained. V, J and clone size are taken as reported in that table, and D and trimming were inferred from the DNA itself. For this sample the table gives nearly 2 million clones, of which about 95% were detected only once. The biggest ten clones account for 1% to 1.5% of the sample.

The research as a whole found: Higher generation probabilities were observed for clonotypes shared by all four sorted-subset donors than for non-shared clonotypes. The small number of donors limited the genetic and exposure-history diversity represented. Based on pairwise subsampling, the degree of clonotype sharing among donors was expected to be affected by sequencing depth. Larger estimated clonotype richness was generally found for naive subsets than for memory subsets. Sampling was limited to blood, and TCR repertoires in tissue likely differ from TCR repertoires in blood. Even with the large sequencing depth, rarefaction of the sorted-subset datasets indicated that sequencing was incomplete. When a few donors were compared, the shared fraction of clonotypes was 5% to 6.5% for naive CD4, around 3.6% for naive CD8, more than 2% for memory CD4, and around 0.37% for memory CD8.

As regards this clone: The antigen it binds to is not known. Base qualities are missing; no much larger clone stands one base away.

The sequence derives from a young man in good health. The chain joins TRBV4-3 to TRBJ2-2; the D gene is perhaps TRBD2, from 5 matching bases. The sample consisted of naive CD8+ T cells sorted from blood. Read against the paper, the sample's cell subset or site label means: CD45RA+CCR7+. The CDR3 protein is CASSQDLLSGMGNGELFF. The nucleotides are TGCGCCAGCAGCCAAGATCTTTTAAGCGGTATGGGGAACGGGGAGCTGTTTTTT.